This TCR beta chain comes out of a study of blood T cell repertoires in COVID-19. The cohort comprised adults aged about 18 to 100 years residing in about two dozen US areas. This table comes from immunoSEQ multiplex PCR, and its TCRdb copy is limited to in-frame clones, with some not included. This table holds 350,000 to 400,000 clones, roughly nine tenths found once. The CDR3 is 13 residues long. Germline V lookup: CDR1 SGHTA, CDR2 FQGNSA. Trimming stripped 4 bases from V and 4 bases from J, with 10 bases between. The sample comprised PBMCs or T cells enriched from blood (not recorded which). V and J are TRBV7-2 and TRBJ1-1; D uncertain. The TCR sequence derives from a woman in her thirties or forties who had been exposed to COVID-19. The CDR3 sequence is CASSSMAPTEAFF. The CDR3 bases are TGTGCCAGCAGCTCAATGGCCCCCACTGAAGCTTTCTTT.